One and the same sample provided the 26 T cell receptor beta chains below, sequenced in a study of cytomegalovirus exposure and HLA in healthy donors. Primers for the PCR totalled 60 Vbeta and 13 Jbeta. Libraries were prepared by immunoSEQ multiplex PCR; TCRdb keeps only in-frame clonotypes and omits some of them. The repertoire holds approximately 190,000 clones, with 75% to 85% as singletons. Sequences were obtained from PBMCs. The source is a woman aged 25 to 45 in good health and CMV-seropositive.

The gene calls are TRBV2 and TRBJ1-3; D unresolved. This CDR3 is 15 amino acids long. The V and J ends lost 4 bases and 0 bases respectively, with 10 bases between them. CDR1 and CDR2 (germline): SNHLY, FYNNEI. CDR3 sequence reads: CASSGTAVSGNTIYF. The CDR3 nucleotides are TGTGCCAGCAGTGGCACAGCGGTCTCTGGAAACACCATATATTTT.

This chain uses TRBV6-1 with TRBJ2-3; D not resolved. V lost 2 bases and J 4 bases, leaving 4 bases between the germline ends. CDR1 and CDR2 from the germline V gene are MNHNS and SASEGT. The CDR3 runs to 12 residues. The CDR3 DNA reads as TGTGCCAGCAGTGAACTAGCAGATACGCAGTATTTT. It is translated as CASSELADTQYF.

In this sample, this clone turned up a few times. The chain joins TRBV19 to TRBJ2-6; TRBD1 matches 9 bases. Germline CDR1 LNHDA, CDR2 SQIVND (reference sequence). With 7 bases clipped from V and 2 bases from J, the junction kept 6 bases outside the gene matches. The CDR3 covers 16 residues. The CDR3 sequence is CASTGTGSAGANVLTF. The CDR3 DNA is TGTGCCAGTACTGGGACAGGGAGTGCTGGGGCCAACGTCCTGACTTTC.

The chain joins TRBV29-1 to TRBJ1-1; 7 bases line up with TRBD1. The CDR3 contains 13 residues. With V trimmed by 7 bases and J by 1 base, 6 bases remained unmatched. Germline V CDR1 and CDR2: SQVTM, ANQGSEA. The CDR3 spells CSETGFRNTEAFF. For the CDR3, the DNA is TGCAGCGAGACAGGGTTTCGGAACACTGAAGCTTTCTTT.

This rearrangement joins TRBV6-6 to TRBJ1-5, with TRBD1 matching over 8 bases. CDR1 MNHNY and CDR2 SVGAGI come from the germline V gene (reference sequence). This CDR3 contains 16 residues. J lost 2 bases, V lost 8 bases, and 11 bases had no gene match. CDR3 DNA sequence: TGTGCCAGCGAGGGACAGGTCGGGACGGGCAATCAGCCCCAGCATTTT. Protein sequence: CASEGQVGTGNQPQHF.

V is TRBV9 and J is TRBJ2-1, with 10 bases identical to TRBD2. With V trimmed by 5 bases and J by 10 bases, 12 bases remained unmatched. CDR1 and CDR2 (germline): SGDLS, YYNGEE. This CDR3 is built from 15 residues. CDR3 sequence (DNA): TGTGCCAGCAGTCTCGAAGCGGGGGGGCCGCTGGAGCAGTTCTTC. Translating it yields CASSLEAGGPLEQFF.

The chain combines TRBV7-3 with TRBJ2-1, with D uncertain. V was pared by 5 bases and J by 6 bases, with 17 bases between. CDR1 and CDR2 from the germline V gene are SGHTA and FQGTGA. CDR3 length: 15 amino acids. The CDR3 here is CASSASRAPSNEQFF. For the CDR3, the DNA is TGTGCCAGCAGCGCCTCTAGAGCCCCCTCCAATGAGCAGTTCTTC.

This chain uses TRBV23-1 with TRBJ2-1; 9 bases match TRBD1. TRBV23-1 is classed as an ORF, of uncertain function. The CDR3 has 15 residues. V lost 3 bases, J lost 9 bases, and 9 bases stayed unmatched. CDR3 DNA sequence: TGCGCCAGCAGTCACTGGGACAGGGACCTTGGTGAGCAGTTCTTC. This encodes CASSHWDRDLGEQFF.

The chain combines TRBV6-1 with TRBJ1-2; 9 bases match TRBD1. There are 14 residues in the CDR3. The germline CDR1 and CDR2 sequences are MNHNS and SASEGT. After removal of 5 bases from V and 4 bases from J, the junction contained 5 bases not matched to a gene. The CDR3 loop is CASSWGQGTYGYTF. The CDR3 nucleotides are TGTGCCAGCAGTTGGGGACAGGGAACCTATGGCTACACCTTC.

This clone was observed a few times. The V call is TRBV7-9, the J call TRBJ1-2; TRBD1 matches at 7 bases. The junction had 9 bases not matched to a gene; V was cut back by 5 bases and J by 0 bases. The CDR3 loop spans 16 amino acids. Looked up from germline, CDR1 is SEHNR and CDR2 is FQNEAQ (reference sequence). The CDR3 loop is CASSPYDRASNYGYTF. In DNA form, the CDR3 reads TGTGCCAGCAGCCCATATGACAGGGCTTCTAACTATGGCTACACCTTC. Supplemented by reference TRBV7-9 and TRBJ1-2, the full variable domain reads DTGVSQNPRHKITKRGQNVTFRCDPISEHNRLYWYRQTLGQGPEFLTYFQNEAQLEKSRLLSDRFSAERPKGSFSTLEIQRTEQGDSAMYLCASSPYDRASNYGYTFGSGTRLTVV.

J is TRBJ1-2 and V is TRBV9, with 8 bases fitting TRBD1. The CDR3 length is 14 residues. The junction had 7 bases not matched to a gene; V was cut back by 3 bases and J by 6 bases. The V gene's germline CDR1 is SGDLS and CDR2 YYNGEE. DNA of the CDR3: TGTGCCAGCAGCGGCGGACAGGGTCTACATGGCTACACCTTC. Encoded protein: CASSGGQGLHGYTF.

The J gene is TRBJ2-3, the V gene TRBV5-1; the D gene is possibly TRBD2 (6 bases). With 0 bases removed from V and 2 bases from J, the gap between germline ends came to 16 bases. Looked up from germline, CDR1 is SGHRS and CDR2 is YFSETQ. The CDR3 runs 17 residues. CDR3 nucleotides: TGCGCCAGCAGCTTGGGGGATCGGGACTCCTACACAGATACGCAGTATTTT. It encodes CASSLGDRDSYTDTQYF.

V is TRBV27 and J is TRBJ2-7, with 9 bases aligning to TRBD2. After removal of 6 bases from V and 4 bases from J, the junction contained 22 bases not matched to a gene. The CDR3 totals 19 residues. Germline V CDR1 and CDR2: MNHEY, SMNVEV (reference sequence). CDR3 in amino acids: CASRTIWDRFETSGYEQYF. CDR3 nucleotide sequence: TGTGCCAGCAGGACTATTTGGGACCGATTTGAGACTAGCGGTTACGAGCAGTACTTC.

The chain employs TRBV6-1 and TRBJ1-3; D is unclear. The CDR3 extends over 18 amino acids. V dropped 0 bases and J dropped 2 bases, with 17 bases sitting between them. Per germline, CDR1 MNHNS and CDR2 SASEGT. CDR3 amino acids: CASSEAGRKKGAGNTIYF. CDR3 nucleotide sequence: TGTGCCAGCAGTGAAGCGGGAAGAAAGAAGGGAGCTGGAAACACCATATATTTT.

About this clone itself: The final CDR3 position lacks the conserved phenylalanine or tryptophan, pointing to a likely read error. The V and J genes are TRBV13 and TRBJ2-7; D perhaps matches TRBD2 (5 bases). Trimming left V 0 bases short and J 1 base short, with 10 bases between. This CDR3 has 15 residues. The germline V gene encodes CDR1 PRHDT and CDR2 FYEKMQ (reference sequence). For the CDR3, the DNA is TGTGCCAGCAGCTTAGGGTCGGGCGGGTCCTACGAGCAGTACCTC. This sequence encodes CASSLGSGGSYEQYL.

The chain links TRBV19 to TRBJ1-1; tentatively, D is TRBD1 (6 bases). V dropped 7 bases and J dropped 7 bases, with 13 bases sitting between them. The germline V gene encodes CDR1 LNHDA and CDR2 SQIVND (reference sequence). The CDR3 loop spans 12 amino acids. The CDR3 is CASTPFRGEAFF. The CDR3 DNA follows: TGTGCCAGTACCCCGTTCAGGGGTGAAGCTTTCTTT. The full variable domain, completed using reference TRBV19 and TRBJ1-1, is DGGITQSPKYLFRKEGQNVTLSCEQNLNHDAMYWYRQDPGQGLRLIYYSQIVNDFQKGDIAEGYSVSREKKESFPLTVTSAQKNPTAFYLCASTPFRGEAFFGQGTRLTVV.

This rearrangement joins TRBV11-3 to TRBJ2-5, with 7 bases identical to TRBD1. The ends lost 5 bases at V and 1 base at J; junction bases unmatched: 7. The germline V gene encodes CDR1 SGHNT and CDR2 YENEEA. The CDR3 totals 15 residues. The chain's CDR3 is CASSPGTVPQETQYF. The CDR3 DNA follows: TGTGCCAGCAGCCCCGGGACAGTGCCCCAAGAGACCCAGTACTTC.

This chain uses TRBV5-1 with TRBJ1-3, with D maybe TRBD1 (6 bases). The CDR3 totals 16 residues. Germline CDR1 is SGHRS and CDR2 is YFSETQ. The V gene lost 3 bases and the J gene lost 0 bases, with 13 bases spanning the gap. CDR3 loop: CASSSAGQSSGNTIYF. The CDR3 DNA reads as TGCGCCAGCAGCTCGGCTGGACAGTCCTCTGGAAACACCATATATTTT. The complete variable domain, with remaining parts taken from reference TRBV5-1 and TRBJ1-3, reads KAGVTQTPRYLIKTRGQQVTLSCSPISGHRSVSWYQQTPGQGLQFLFEYFSETQRNKGNFPGRFSGRQFSNSRSEMNVSTLELGDSALYLCASSSAGQSSGNTIYFGEGSWLTVV.

This clone appeared once. This rearrangement joins TRBV6-5 to TRBJ1-6, with TRBD1 matching 9 bases. Germline-derived CDR1 and CDR2 are MNHEY and SVGAGI. CDR3 size: 13 residues. With V trimmed by 7 bases and J by 7 bases, 2 bases remained unmatched. CDR3 sequence reads: CASTGTGNSPLHF. The CDR3 coding sequence is TGTGCCAGCACCGGGACAGGGAATTCACCCCTCCACTTT.

This clone has only one observation. The CDR3 loop reads CASSLVNWGGASGYTF. As DNA, the CDR3 is TGTGCCAGCAGCTTAGTAAATTGGGGGGGGGCGAGTGGCTACACCTTC. V usage is TRBV7-8 and J usage is TRBJ1-2, with a tentative D call TRBD1 (6 bases). Germline V gene sequence: CDR1 SGHVS, CDR2 FQNEAQ. The V end was cut by 1 base, the J end by 7 bases, with 19 bases between. The CDR3 is 16 residues long.

The genes are TRBV6-5 and TRBJ2-2; 7 positions match TRBD1. The CDR3 consists of 15 residues. Germline-derived CDR1 and CDR2 are MNHEY and SVGAGI. Trimming took 1 base from V and 3 from J; bases not matched to a gene: 2. DNA for the CDR3: TGTGCCAGCAGTTACTTTGGGACAGACACCGGGGAGCTGTTTTTT. Translating it yields CASSYFGTDTGELFF.

This chain joins TRBV19 and TRBJ1-2, with 7 nucleotides matching TRBD1. The CDR3 covers 17 residues. The trim removed 0 bases at V and 6 bases at J, leaving 13 bases unmatched. The germline CDR1 and CDR2 sequences are LNHDA and SQIVND (reference sequence). CDR3 sequence: CASSIDLRQGVKDGYTF. The CDR3 region has the DNA TGTGCCAGTAGTATAGATCTCCGGCAGGGGGTAAAGGATGGCTACACCTTC.

This clone was counted once. The chain links TRBV4-3 to TRBJ1-2, with unresolved D. CDR3 size: 17 residues. Germline CDR1 is LGHNA and CDR2 is YSLEER. Trimming stripped 0 bases from V and 4 bases from J, with 18 bases between. The CDR3 DNA is TGCGCCAGCAGCCAAGATTGGGCCCCCTCTATCGGCTATGGCTACACCTTC. Translated: CASSQDWAPSIGYGYTF.

The chain links TRBV9 to TRBJ2-2, with D perhaps matching TRBD1 (6 bases). The CDR3 is made up of 15 amino acids. With 3 bases removed from V and 5 bases from J, the gap between germline ends came to 14 bases. The germline V gene has CDR1 SGDLS and CDR2 YYNGEE. The CDR3 DNA is TGTGCCAGCAGCGACCGGGACACAACTACCGGGGAGCTGTTTTTT. This translates into CASSDRDTTTGELFF.

In its sample, this clone was seen a few times. The V gene is TRBV29-1, the J gene TRBJ1-4; no definite D call. Germline-derived CDR1 and CDR2 are SQVTM and ANQGSEA. This CDR3 is built from 12 residues. Deletions cut 4 bases from V and 7 bases from J, with 10 bases between. The CDR3 protein is CSVVAASEKLFF. CDR3 sequence (DNA): TGCAGCGTTGTCGCGGCGAGTGAAAAACTGTTTTTT.

The chain is built from TRBV20-1 and TRBJ2-7; D gene ambiguous. The germline CDR1 and CDR2 sequences are DFQATT and SNEGSKA (reference sequence). CDR3 size: 10 residues. The V gene lost 6 bases and the J gene lost 9 bases, with 12 bases spanning the gap. CDR3 bases: TGCAGTGCCCAAAAGGAGCGGCAGTACTTC. This codes for CSAQKERQYF.